The TCR beta chain under discussion was sequenced for a study of CD8 T cells in ankylosing spondylitis. The CDR3 contains 15 residues. Germline assignment: CDR1 SGHNT and CDR2 YENEEA. Between the trimmed V and J ends, which lost 1 base and 4 bases, there was a span of 10 bases. From the 5' RACE reads, TCRdb called clonotypes with MiXCR, one entry per CDR3 protein. The sample has some 130,000 distinct CDR3 sequences, 6% to 8% seen once. This chain uses TRBV11-3 with TRBJ1-4, with a tentative D call TRBD1 (5 bases). The clonotype was recovered from a female donor with ankylosing spondylitis or in good health (not recorded which). The sequenced material came from blood, either unsorted or a sorted T cell fraction (not recorded which). In DNA form, the CDR3 reads TGTGCCAGCAGCTTAGGTTCAGGGAGTAATGAAAAACTGTTTTTT. Its translation is CASSLGSGSNEKLFF.